This is a list of T cell receptor beta chains from one sample in a study of memory CD8 T cells in hepatitis C reinfection. Assay: immunoSEQ multiplex PCR; the TCRdb copy retains only in-frame clones and omits some. This table has 40,000 to 60,000 clones, roughly 89% appearing once. Sequencing was performed on naive CD8+ T cells sorted from blood. These receptors were obtained from a man aged 18 to 35 with hepatitis C virus infection. Each CDR3 is given with its conserved first and last residue. D genes are given only for firm matches. A row's size may be missing; if present it is once, few, many or a size class.

TRBV7-2	-	TRBD1	TRBJ1-2	TGTGCCAGCAGCCCAGGAGTGGGACAGGGAAATGGCTACACCTTC	CASSPGVGQGNGYTF
TRBV7-9	-	-	TRBJ2-7	TGTGCCAGCCAGGCGGGGCAGTCCTACGAGCAGTACTTC	CASQAGQSYEQYF
TRBV18	-	-	TRBJ1-1	TGTGCCAGCTCACCACCGACAGGTATAAACACTGAAGCTTTCTTT	CASSPPTGINTEAFF
TRBV19	-	TRBD1	TRBJ1-1	TGTGCCAGTAGTCATGGACAGGCGGAAGCTTTCTTT	CASSHGQAEAFF
TRBV6-6	few	-	TRBJ2-3	TGTGCCAGCAGTTCGTCGGGACTCAGAGACGGTACGCAGTATTTT	CASSSSGLRDGTQYF
TRBV11-2	-	-	TRBJ2-1	TGTGCCAGCAGCCCCCCTACGGAGGGACTGCTTCTGTACAATGAGCAGTTCTTC	CASSPPTEGLLLYNEQFF
TRBV6-5	once	-	TRBJ1-2	TGTGCCAGCAGTTACCAGGGGCGAAGCCTCGATTACACCTTC	CASSYQGRSLDYTF
TRBV13	-	TRBD2	TRBJ2-1	TGTGCCAGCAGCTTAGTATCTAGCGGGAGATTCTACAATGAGCAGTTCTTC	CASSLVSSGRFYNEQFF
TRBV5-1	few	TRBD1	TRBJ1-1	TGCGCCAGCAACAACGGACAGGGGGCGGGAACTGAAGCTTTCTTT	CASNNGQGAGTEAFF
TRBV13	-	TRBD1	TRBJ2-2	TGTGCCAGCAGCCCTACCTCGACAGGGTACGGGGAGCTGTTTTTT	CASSPTSTGYGELFF
TRBV19	few	-	TRBJ1-4	TGTGCCAGTAGTTGGGGCAGGGGAAATGAAAAACTGTTTTTT	CASSWGRGNEKLFF
TRBV5-6	-	-	TRBJ1-1	TGTGCCAGCAGCTTGGCGGGGGGGCGGGTTGAAGCTTTCTTT	CASSLAGGRVEAFF
TRBV11-3	-	-	TRBJ2-3	TGTGCCAGCAGCTCTTCGGGAGCGGATACGCAGTATTTT	CASSSSGADTQYF
TRBV10-3	-	-	TRBJ2-6	TGTGCCATCAGTGAGCCTGACATAGGAGGGGCCAACGTCCTGACTTTC	CAISEPDIGGANVLTF
TRBV11-2	-	-	TRBJ2-3	TGTGCCAGCAGCTTAGGATGGGGCGGTGACACAGATACGCAGTATTTT	CASSLGWGGDTDTQYF
TRBV9	-	TRBD1	TRBJ2-6	TGTGCCAGCAGCGCGACAGGGGCTGGGGCCAACGTCCTGACTTTC	CASSATGAGANVLTF
TRBV29-1	-	-	TRBJ1-1	TGCAGCGTGCGGGGCCCTATGAACACTGAAGCTTTCTTT	CSVRGPMNTEAFF
TRBV7-2	-	TRBD2	TRBJ2-1	TGTGCCAGCAGCAACCTAGCGGGTTTTGACAATGAGCAGTTCTTC	CASSNLAGFDNEQFF
TRBV28	-	-	TRBJ1-5	TGTGCCAGCAGTTCCAATCTAGATTATAGCAATCAGCCCCAGCATTTT	CASSSNLDYSNQPQHF
TRBV19	once	-	TRBJ2-7	TGTGCCAGTAGTATTTCTAGCACCTACGAGCAGTACTTC	CASSISSTYEQYF
TRBV10-3	once	-	TRBJ2-2	TGTGCCATCACATTGGACATTAACACCGGGGAGCTGTTTTTT	CAITLDINTGELFF
TRBV7-9	-	TRBD2	TRBJ2-3	TGTGCCAGCAGCTTAAAGGCTAGCGGGGGAGATACGCAGTATTTT	CASSLKASGGDTQYF
TRBV7-9	-	TRBD2	TRBJ2-5	TGTGCCAGCAGCCTCTTGACTAGCGGCACTCAAGAGACCCAGTACTTC	CASSLLTSGTQETQYF
TRBV6-5	-	-	TRBJ1-1	TGTGCCAGCAGTTACTCGACGGACTGGGATGAAGCTTTCTTT	CASSYSTDWDEAFF
TRBV5-6	-	TRBD1	TRBJ2-3	TGTGCCAGCAGCTCAGGGGGAGATACGCAGTATTTT	CASSSGGDTQYF
TRBV6-1	once	TRBD1	TRBJ1-2	TGTGCCAGCAGCGACAGGGGCGGCTACACCTTC	CASSDRGGYTF
TRBV7-9	-	-	TRBJ2-1	TGTGCCAGCAGCTTAGAGGGCGGGGATGAGCAGTTCTTC	CASSLEGGDEQFF
TRBV7-9	-	TRBD1	TRBJ1-2	TGTGCCAGCAGCCTGGGGACAGGGGCGGACTATGGCTACACCTTC	CASSLGTGADYGYTF
TRBV2	-	TRBD1	TRBJ2-6	TGTGCCAGCATAGCTAGGGGGGGACAGGGAGGATCTGGGGCCAACGTCCTGACTTTC	CASIARGGQGGSGANVLTF
TRBV27	-	-	TRBJ2-2	TGTGCCAGCAGTTTACAGGGATCCACCGGGGGGCTGTTTTTT	CASSLQGSTGGLFF
TRBV29-1	-	TRBD2	TRBJ2-3	TGCAGCGTTGAAGACCCTGGGGAGGGGATGGGTACGCAGTATTTT	CSVEDPGEGMGTQYF
TRBV5-1	-	TRBD2	TRBJ2-7	TGCGCCAGCAGCTTAGCGACTAGCGGGTACTACGAGCAGTACTTC	CASSLATSGYYEQYF
TRBV19	-	TRBD2	TRBJ2-7	TGTGCCAGTAGTATGAGCGGGAGCTCCTACGAGCAGTACTTC	CASSMSGSSYEQYF
TRBV4-2	-	-	TRBJ1-1	TGTGCCAGCAGCCACATACAGGGTGGTATGACTGAAGCTTTCTTT	CASSHIQGGMTEAFF
TRBV10-2	-	-	TRBJ2-1	TGCGCCAGCAGTGAGGATAGTTATGAGCAGTTCTTC	CASSEDSYEQFF
TRBV7-8	-	TRBD2	TRBJ2-3	TGTGCCAGCAGCTTAGAGCGGGGTAGCACAGATACGCAGTATTTT	CASSLERGSTDTQYF
TRBV28	-	-	TRBJ1-4	TGTGCCAGCAGCCTAAGGGGGGGAGGCGAAAAACTGTTTTTT	CASSLRGGGEKLFF
TRBV11-1	once	TRBD2	TRBJ2-1	TGTGCCAGCAGCTTAAGCACTAGCGGGAGAGCTCATGAGCAGTTCTTC	CASSLSTSGRAHEQFF
TRBV7-9	-	-	TRBJ2-5	TGTGCCAGCAGCTTAGCGTTTGGCGGCGAGGAGACCCAGTACTTC	CASSLAFGGEETQYF
TRBV2	-	TRBD2	TRBJ2-3	TGTGCCAGCGGGACTAGCGGAGGGGGCACAGATACGCAGTATTTT	CASGTSGGGTDTQYF
TRBV28	-	TRBD1	TRBJ2-7	TGTGCCAGCTGCCCCCGGACAGGGGGCTCCTACGAGCAGTACTTC	CASCPRTGGSYEQYF
TRBV27	-	-	TRBJ2-7	TGTGCCAGCAGTTCCCAGGGACAAACCCACTACGAGCAGTACTTC	CASSSQGQTHYEQYF
TRBV13	-	-	TRBJ1-1	TGTGCCAGCAGCGGAACAGGGTACACTGAAGCTTTCTTT	CASSGTGYTEAFF
TRBV29-1	-	-	TRBJ2-5	TGCAGCGTTGTGGGGACGAGGGGGGGACAAGAGACCCAGTACTTC	CSVVGTRGGQETQYF
TRBV5-1	-	TRBD2	TRBJ2-1	TGCGCCAGCAGCTCCCTTTCTAGCGGAGTTTACAATGAGCAGTTCTTC	CASSSLSSGVYNEQFF
TRBV11-2	once	-	TRBJ1-5	TGTGCCAGCAGCTTTGGGGCAGATGGGAATCAGCCCCAGCATTTT	CASSFGADGNQPQHF
TRBV19	-	-	TRBJ1-5	TGTGCCAGTAGTTCCATAGATAGCAATCAGCCCCAGCATTTT	CASSSIDSNQPQHF